Each of the 32 T cell receptor beta chains below was sequenced from the same sample in a study of T cells in Graves' hyperthyroidism and ophthalmopathy. Using RNA transcripts as the source, TCR beta CDR3 regions were amplified. The HTBI primer set served for first-round RT-PCR of the TCR CDR3. TCRdb recomputed calls from the multiplex PCR reads with MiXCR, one row per CDR3 protein. In the table there are about 520,000 distinct CDR3 sequences, around 24% of which are singletons. The sequencing input was blood. The receptors stem from a young woman with Graves' ophthalmopathy.

This clonotype was observed at least ten times. The rearrangement uses TRBV6-1 and TRBJ2-7; D call uncertain. Trimming removed 7 bases from V and 4 bases from J, with 14 bases in between. The CDR3 totals 13 residues. Germline CDR1 and CDR2: MNHNS and SASEGT. CDR3 bases: TGTGCCAGCACCCCCGATGGCCTTTACGAGCAGTACTTC. This translates into CASTPDGLYEQYF.

This clonotype has ten or more counts. The chain carries TRBV2 and TRBJ1-5; no clear D. The CDR3 is 13 residues long. The V and J ends lost 6 bases and 7 bases respectively, with 13 bases between them. Germline V lookup: CDR1 SNHLY, CDR2 FYNNEI. The CDR3 DNA is TGTGCCAGCAGCCGAGGCGGGGAGCAGCCCCAGCATTTT. Translated: CASSRGGEQPQHF.

This clonotype was found a few times. The V gene is TRBV19, the J gene TRBJ2-7; 7 positions match TRBD1. V trimming: 5 bases; J trimming: 0 bases; junction bases outside the gene matches: 10. Germline V CDR1 and CDR2: LNHDA, SQIVND (reference sequence). The CDR3 totals 16 residues. The CDR3 DNA reads TGTGCCAGTAGTTTGATGGACAGGCACTACTCCTACGAGCAGTACTTC. This encodes CASSLMDRHYSYEQYF.

The V gene is TRBV6-1, the J gene TRBJ2-5; D unclear. The CDR3 is 13 amino acids. V lost 5 bases and J 0 bases, leaving 7 bases between the germline ends. Germline V gene data show CDR1 as MNHNS and CDR2 as SASEGT. The DNA for the CDR3 is TGTGCCAGCAGTAAACGGTACCAAGAGACCCAGTACTTC. Translation gives CASSKRYQETQYF.

This clonotype was picked up many times. The V and J genes are TRBV13 and TRBJ2-5; no clear D gene. The ends were cut back, 3 bases at V and 2 bases at J, with 7 bases in the middle. The CDR3 is 13 residues long. Per germline, CDR1 PRHDT and CDR2 FYEKMQ (reference sequence). CDR3 loop: CASSFRTQETQYF. The CDR3 DNA follows: TGTGCCAGCAGCTTCAGAACGCAAGAGACCCAGTACTTC.

This clonotype was observed many times. The genes are TRBV7-2 and TRBJ1-1; the D is unclear. The V and J ends lost 5 bases and 5 bases respectively, with 9 bases between them. The germline gives CDR1 SGHTA, CDR2 FQGNSA. The CDR3 is 12 residues long. DNA for the CDR3: TGTGCCAGCAGCCCAGACTGGACTGAAGCTTTCTTT. Residues: CASSPDWTEAFF. Full variable domain (rest looked up from reference TRBV7-2 and TRBJ1-1): GAGVSQSPSNKVTEKGKDVELRCDPISGHTALYWYRQSLGQGLEFLIYFQGNSAPDKSGLPSDRFSAERTGGSVSTLTIQRTQQEDSAVYLCASSPDWTEAFFGQGTRLTVV.

This clonotype appeared many times. The chain links TRBV7-9 to TRBJ1-2, with a weak D call TRBD1 (6 bases). There are 13 residues in the CDR3. The V gene lost 5 bases and the J gene lost 4 bases, with 11 bases spanning the gap. Germline CDR1 reads SEHNR; CDR2 reads FQNEAQ (reference sequence). The CDR3 protein is CASSGSDSYGYTF. The DNA for the CDR3 is TGTGCCAGCAGCGGGTCGGACAGCTATGGCTACACCTTC.

This sequence joins TRBV28 and TRBJ1-1; the match to TRBD1 covers 7 bases. Germline CDR1 MDHEN, CDR2 SYDVKM. The CDR3 covers 15 residues. V lost 5 bases and J lost 8; bases outside the gene matches: 14. The CDR3 spells CASSPTATGTYEAFF. In DNA form, the CDR3 reads TGTGCCAGCAGTCCCACCGCGACAGGGACGTACGAAGCTTTCTTT. The full variable domain, its missing parts supplied by reference TRBV28 and TRBJ1-1, is DVKVTQSSRYLVKRTGEKVFLECVQDMDHENMFWYRQDPGLGLRLIYFSYDVKMKEKGDIPEGYSVSREKKERFSLILESASTNQTSMYLCASSPTATGTYEAFFGQGTRLTVV.

This sequence joins TRBV6-1 and TRBJ1-2, with 7 bases identical to TRBD1. J lost 8 bases, V lost 7 bases, and 7 bases had no gene match. CDR1 is MNHNS and CDR2 is SASEGT in the germline V gene. This CDR3 spans 12 amino acids. This CDR3 reads CASTEGQKGYTF. The DNA for the CDR3 is TGTGCCAGCACCGAGGGACAGAAAGGCTACACCTTC.

The chain is built from TRBV27 and TRBJ1-6; D possibly corresponds to TRBD1 (6 bases). V dropped 4 bases and J dropped 0 bases, with 19 bases sitting between them. CDR3 size: 19 residues. Germline V gene lookup returns CDR1 MNHEY and CDR2 SMNVEV (reference sequence). CDR3 DNA sequence: TGTGCCAGCAGTTACGTGGGCAGGGGTGGATTCTCCTATAATTCACCCCTCCACTTT. This translates into CASSYVGRGGFSYNSPLHF.

This clonotype was recorded at least ten times. CDR3 sequence (DNA): TGTGCCAGCAGCAATACAGGGGGCGATCAGCCCCAGCATTTT. Protein sequence: CASSNTGGDQPQHF. J is TRBJ1-5 and V is TRBV6-1; 9 nucleotides match TRBD1. Germline V gives CDR1 MNHNS, CDR2 SASEGT. This CDR3 is built from 14 residues. Trimming removed 6 bases from V and 5 bases from J; junction bases left unmatched: 5.

The table lists this clonotype with many counts. V is TRBV29-1 and J is TRBJ1-2; 7 bases map to TRBD1. Per the germline V gene, CDR1 is SQVTM and CDR2 is ANQGSEA. Germline trimming cut 7 bases from V and 6 bases from J; bases unmatched to any gene: 11. The CDR3 covers 13 residues. This CDR3 reads CSAPRAGGNGYTF. Written as DNA, the CDR3 is TGCAGCGCTCCCCGGGCAGGGGGTAATGGCTACACCTTC. The full variable domain, its missing parts supplied by reference TRBV29-1 and TRBJ1-2, is SAVISQKPSRDICQRGTSLTIQCQVDSQVTMMFWYRQQPGQSLTLIATANQGSEATYESGFVIDKFPISRPNLTFSTLTVSNMSPEDSSIYLCSAPRAGGNGYTFGSGTRLTVV.

This clonotype was seen repeatedly, ten times or more. Here the CDR3 reads CSAREETQYF. DNA of the CDR3: TGCAGTGCTAGGGAAGAGACCCAGTACTTC. The chain is built from TRBV20-1 and TRBJ2-5; no firm D call. The CDR3 runs to 10 residues. Germline V gives CDR1 DFQATT, CDR2 SNEGSKA (reference sequence). V gave up 3 bases and J gave up 3 bases, with 2 bases separating them.

This clonotype was recorded at least ten times. This chain joins TRBV6-1 and TRBJ1-5; 7 bases line up with TRBD1. Germline assignment: CDR1 MNHNS and CDR2 SASEGT. This CDR3 is built from 14 residues. With 5 bases clipped from V and 5 bases from J, the junction kept 6 bases outside the gene matches. The CDR3 nucleotides read TGTGCCAGCAGTAGACAGGGAACACATCAGCCCCAGCATTTT. This encodes CASSRQGTHQPQHF.

The chain links TRBV6-1 to TRBJ1-1; D is perhaps TRBD1 (6 bases). The CDR3 runs 13 residues. Trimming shortened V by 5 bases and J by 4 bases, and 11 bases separated the two germline ends. The germline V gene encodes CDR1 MNHNS and CDR2 SASEGT. In DNA form, the CDR3 reads TGTGCCAGCAGTCGGGACACGAGCACTGAAGCTTTCTTT. Encoded protein: CASSRDTSTEAFF.

The rearrangement links TRBV28 to TRBJ1-5, with 8 nucleotides matching TRBD1. The CDR3 is 14 residues long. J gave up 6 bases and V 4 bases, and 5 bases lay outside the gene matches. Germline V CDR1 and CDR2: MDHEN, SYDVKM. The CDR3 DNA reads TGTGCCAGCAGTTCAGGGGGCGCAGGTCAGCCCCAGCATTTT. Protein sequence: CASSSGGAGQPQHF.

This clonotype was observed at least ten times. CDR3 coding DNA: TGTGCCAGCAGTTTCCTCCCTCAGAACACTGAAGCTTTCTTT. It specifies CASSFLPQNTEAFF. The chain has TRBV12-3 or TRBV12-4 and TRBJ1-1; the D is unclear. V was clipped by 3 bases and J by 1 base, with 9 bases between them. The CDR3 loop spans 14 amino acids.

This clonotype was found many times. The chain links TRBV2 to TRBJ2-7, with a possible D match to TRBD1 (6 bases). The CDR3 loop spans 12 amino acids. The germline CDR1 and CDR2 sequences are SNHLY and FYNNEI. Trimming stripped 8 bases from V and 1 base from J, with 9 bases between. The CDR3 protein is CASPGQSYEQYF. In nucleotides, the CDR3 is TGTGCCAGCCCCGGACAGTCCTACGAGCAGTACTTC.

CDR3 nucleotide sequence: TGTGCCATCAGTGAGGGGTTAGCAGGAGAGACCCAGTACTTC. It codes for CAISEGLAGETQYF. The chain is built from TRBV10-3 and TRBJ2-5; D remains unclear. The CDR3 spans 14 residues. V was cut by 2 bases and J by 4 bases, with 11 bases left in between. Germline CDR1 ENHRY, CDR2 SYGVKD.

This clonotype was recorded many times. The chain recombines TRBV6-2 or TRBV6-3 with TRBJ2-4; 13 bases agree with TRBD2. V lost 5 bases and J lost 4; bases outside the gene matches: 2. Germline loops: CDR1 MNHEY, CDR2 SVGEGT. The CDR3 length is 15 residues. CDR3 amino acids: CASSRLAGGKNIQYF. The CDR3 bases are TGTGCCAGCAGTAGACTAGCGGGGGGAAAAAACATTCAGTACTTC.

The V call is TRBV25-1, the J call TRBJ1-1; 8 bases are a match to TRBD1. V shed 3 bases, J shed 5 bases, and the junction held 11 bases outside the gene matches. CDR3 length: 16 amino acids. Per the germline V gene, CDR1 is MGHDK and CDR2 is SYGVNS. CDR3 DNA sequence: TGTGCCAGCAGTGACGACCAAGGACAGGGATCGACTGAAGCTTTCTTT. Its protein is CASSDDQGQGSTEAFF.

This clonotype occurred a few times. DNA of the CDR3: TGTGCCAGCAGTTTAACCCCACAGGGGGAGGGGGGGACCCAGTACTTC. Translation gives CASSLTPQGEGGTQYF. V gene TRBV28 combines with J gene TRBJ2-5, with D tentatively TRBD1 (8 bases). This CDR3 has 16 residues. Germline V lookup: CDR1 MDHEN, CDR2 SYDVKM. The ends were cut back, 2 bases at V and 7 bases at J, with 20 bases in the middle.

Only a few counts were recorded for this clonotype. The V call is TRBV20-1, the J call TRBJ2-7, with a possible D match to TRBD1 (6 bases). Germline loops: CDR1 DFQATT, CDR2 SNEGSKA (reference sequence). The CDR3 covers 12 residues. The ends were cut back, 6 bases at V and 2 bases at J, with 11 bases in the middle. The CDR3 loop is CSAQDSPYEQYF. The CDR3 coding sequence is TGCAGTGCACAGGACAGCCCCTACGAGCAGTACTTC.

This clonotype was observed many times. The rearrangement uses TRBV28 and TRBJ1-2; D remains unclear. CDR1 and CDR2 from the germline V gene are MDHEN and SYDVKM. Between the trimmed V and J ends, which lost 1 base and 2 bases, there was a span of 8 bases. This CDR3 has 14 residues. CDR3 residues: CASSLYGGNYGYTF. CDR3 sequence (DNA): TGTGCCAGCAGTTTATATGGCGGAAACTATGGCTACACCTTC.

This clonotype came up a few times. Possible read error: a much larger clone is one base away. The chain combines TRBV7-8 with TRBJ2-5; D may match TRBD1 or TRBD2 (5 bases each). Germline V gene lookup returns CDR1 SGHVS and CDR2 FQNEAQ. The CDR3 length is 13 residues. CDR3 nucleotide sequence: TGTGCCAGCAGCATATCAGGGTCGGGGACCAAGTACTTC. It specifies CASSISGSGTKYF.

This clonotype occurred many times. The chain joins TRBV13 to TRBJ1-2, with D possibly being TRBD1 (5 bases). CDR3 length equals 13 residues. Germline V gene lookup returns CDR1 PRHDT and CDR2 FYEKMQ (reference sequence). Trimming cost V 3 bases and J 5 bases, with 10 bases left between them. CDR3 residues: CASSFGTEYGYTF. DNA for the CDR3: TGTGCCAGCAGCTTCGGGACCGAGTATGGCTACACCTTC.

This clonotype has a count of ten or more. The chain links TRBV27 to TRBJ2-5; tentatively, D is TRBD2 (5 bases). This CDR3 contains 13 residues. CDR1 MNHEY and CDR2 SMNVEV come from the germline V gene (reference sequence). Trimming left V 8 bases short and J 5 bases short, with 15 bases between. CDR3 region: CASSTGWWETQYF. The CDR3 DNA reads TGTGCCAGCTCGACGGGGTGGTGGGAGACCCAGTACTTC.

This clonotype has at least ten counts. The genes are TRBV27 and TRBJ1-6; D gene ambiguous. Trimming stripped 2 bases from V and 0 bases from J, with 11 bases between. The germline CDR1 and CDR2 sequences are MNHEY and SMNVEV (reference sequence). The CDR3 extends over 17 amino acids. The CDR3 coding sequence is TGTGCCAGCAGTTTAGGGTTCGAGAGCTCCTATAATTCACCCCTCCACTTT. Residues: CASSLGFESSYNSPLHF.

This clonotype was counted at least ten times. V usage is TRBV12-3 or TRBV12-4 and J usage is TRBJ1-1; no clear D. This CDR3 contains 11 residues. The V end lost 7 bases, the J end lost 1 base, and 4 bases lay between the germline ends. This CDR3 reads CASTPNTEAFF. CDR3 bases: TGTGCCAGCACCCCGAACACTGAAGCTTTCTTT.

V and J are TRBV6-2 or TRBV6-3 and TRBJ2-5; no definite D call. Deletions cut 4 bases from V and 2 bases from J, with 11 bases between. CDR1 is MNHEY, CDR2 SVGEGT, per germline. This CDR3 region has 14 residues. The CDR3 nucleotides are TGTGCCAGCAGTTCCGGAGCAGGTCAAGAGACCCAGTACTTC. Translating it yields CASSSGAGQETQYF.

Many counts were recorded for this clonotype. The chain recombines TRBV7-2 with TRBJ1-5, with 7 bases fitting TRBD1. The V and J ends lost 5 bases and 6 bases, in that order; junction bases with no gene match: 10. Germline assignment: CDR1 SGHTA and CDR2 FQGNSA. The CDR3 has 15 residues. The CDR3 DNA sequence: TGTGCCAGCAGCCCTAGGGGGGGACAGCTTCAGCCCCAGCATTTT. Amino acids: CASSPRGGQLQPQHF.

At least ten counts were recorded for this clonotype. This rearrangement joins TRBV4-1 to TRBJ1-5; D possibly corresponds to TRBD1 (6 bases). V shed 0 bases and J shed 7 bases, with 10 bases lying between them. CDR3 length equals 14 residues. Germline V gene sequence: CDR1 MGHRA, CDR2 YSYEKL. CDR3: CASSQEPGDQPQHF. The CDR3 DNA follows: TGCGCCAGCAGCCAAGAACCAGGGGACCAGCCCCAGCATTTT.